Each of the 10 T cell receptor beta chains below was sequenced from the same sample in a study of human T cells and chemical hapten exposure. One entry per CDR3 protein results from TCRdb running MiXCR on the RACE reads. Altogether around 120,000 distinct CDR3 sequences are present, less than 15% being singletons, with the ten largest covering approximately 3%. As to time point: pre-sensitization, week 0. Treatment described: therapeutic diphenylcyclopropenone sensitization with weekly scalp DPC. The sample consisted of whole blood, taken in connection with sensitization to the hapten diphenylcyclopropenone (DPC). Receptor source: a woman aged 18-29 years with alopecia areata. Some clones in this sample may be carry-over from other donors' samples.

The rearrangement joins TRBV18 to TRBJ2-7; 10 bases align to TRBD1. J gave up 2 bases and V 6 bases, and 7 bases lay outside the gene matches. The CDR3 runs to 15 residues. The germline V gene has CDR1 KGHSH and CDR2 LQKENI. The CDR3 protein is CASSPDRGMTYEQYF. In DNA, the CDR3 is TGTGCCAGCTCTCCGGACAGGGGGATGACCTACGAGCAGTACTTC.

There are many counts of this clonotype. The chain joins TRBV29-1 to TRBJ1-2; 8 bases are shared with TRBD1. CDR1 SQVTM and CDR2 ANQGSEA come from the germline V gene. V was clipped by 5 bases and J by 2 bases; unmatched bases: 10. The CDR3 contains 15 residues. The CDR3 DNA reads TGCAGCGTTTCCGGGACAGGTGAAACCAACTATGGCTACACCTTC. This translates into CSVSGTGETNYGYTF. The entire variable domain, with the rest obtained from reference TRBV29-1 and TRBJ1-2, is as follows: SAVISQKPSRDICQRGTSLTIQCQVDSQVTMMFWYRQQPGQSLTLIATANQGSEATYESGFVIDKFPISRPNLTFSTLTVSNMSPEDSSIYLCSVSGTGETNYGYTFGSGTRLTVV.

This clonotype was seen ten or more times. V usage is TRBV6-4 and J usage is TRBJ2-1; a weak D match, TRBD2 (6 bases). V shed 3 bases and J shed 10 bases, with 13 bases lying between them. Germline V gene lookup returns CDR1 MRHNA and CDR2 SNTAGT. The CDR3 length is 13 residues. CDR3 DNA sequence: TGTGCCAGCAGTGAACTAGCCTCGGGCGAGCAGTTCTTC. This codes for CASSELASGEQFF.

In this sample, this clonotype turned up a few times. The rearrangement uses TRBV4-3 and TRBJ2-7; D may be TRBD1 or TRBD2 (5 bases each). The germline CDR1 and CDR2 sequences are LGHNA and YSLEER. The germline V and J ends were trimmed by 0 bases and 0 bases, with 12 bases remaining between them. The CDR3 extends over 16 amino acids. The CDR3 sequence: CASSQDGGVNSYEQYF. CDR3 DNA sequence: TGCGCCAGCAGCCAAGATGGGGGAGTAAACTCCTACGAGCAGTACTTC.

This clonotype was seen a handful of times. V gene TRBV7-2 combines with J gene TRBJ2-2; TRBD1 matches at 10 bases. The J segment lost 5 bases and the V segment lost 5 bases, leaving 5 bases of the junction unmatched. This CDR3 spans 15 amino acids. CDR1 SGHTA and CDR2 FQGNSA come from the germline V gene. The CDR3 coding sequence is TGTGCCAGCAGCCGGACAGGGGGAATTACCGGGGAGCTGTTTTTT. Encoded protein: CASSRTGGITGELFF.

This clonotype was detected many times. The chain couples TRBV6-6 to TRBJ2-5; either TRBD1 or TRBD2 may supply D (5 bases each). Between the trimmed V and J ends, which lost 2 bases and 1 base, there was a span of 8 bases. Germline CDR1 is MNHNY and CDR2 is SVGAGI (reference sequence). The CDR3 sequence is 14 residues long. The CDR3 here is CASSYVGTQETQYF. The CDR3 DNA sequence: TGTGCCAGCAGTTACGTGGGGACCCAAGAGACCCAGTACTTC.

This clonotype has just a few counts. The CDR3 coding sequence is TGTGCCAGCAGCTTGAGCGGGACGGATGAAGAGACCCAGTACTTC. Translated: CASSLSGTDEETQYF. V gene TRBV11-2 combines with J gene TRBJ2-5; 7 bases map to TRBD2. J lost 3 bases, V lost 3 bases, and 7 bases had no gene match. The CDR3 is 15 residues long. Germline V lookup: CDR1 SGHAT, CDR2 FQNNGV.

The rearrangement links TRBV6-2 or TRBV6-3 to TRBJ1-1; D might be TRBD1 (5 bases). This CDR3 is built from 14 residues. Trimming cost V 2 bases and J 4 bases, with 11 bases left between them. Germline CDR1 and CDR2: MNHEY and SVGEGT. The CDR3 region has the DNA TGTGCCAGCAGTTACAGGGGCGGTGGCACTGAAGCTTTCTTT. Translating it yields CASSYRGGGTEAFF.

This clonotype was observed a handful of times. CDR3 bases: TGTGCCAGCAGCTTAGTCCACGGGACAGGAAATTACAATGAGCAGTTCTTC. Translating it yields CASSLVHGTGNYNEQFF. This chain uses TRBV7-8 with TRBJ2-1; TRBD1 aligns across 8 bases. The CDR3 contains 17 residues. V shed 1 base, J shed 4 bases, and the junction held 9 bases outside the gene matches. Germline loops: CDR1 SGHVS, CDR2 FQNEAQ.

This clonotype was seen repeatedly, ten times or more. Written as DNA, the CDR3 is TGTGCCAGCAGCCCACTAGCGGTCCCCCAAGAGACCCAGTACTTC. Amino acids: CASSPLAVPQETQYF. This chain joins TRBV7-6 and TRBJ2-5; 8 nucleotides agree with TRBD2. From germline, CDR1 is SGHVS and CDR2 FNYEAQ. The CDR3 is 15 residues long. The ends lost 5 bases at V and 1 base at J; junction bases unmatched: 6.